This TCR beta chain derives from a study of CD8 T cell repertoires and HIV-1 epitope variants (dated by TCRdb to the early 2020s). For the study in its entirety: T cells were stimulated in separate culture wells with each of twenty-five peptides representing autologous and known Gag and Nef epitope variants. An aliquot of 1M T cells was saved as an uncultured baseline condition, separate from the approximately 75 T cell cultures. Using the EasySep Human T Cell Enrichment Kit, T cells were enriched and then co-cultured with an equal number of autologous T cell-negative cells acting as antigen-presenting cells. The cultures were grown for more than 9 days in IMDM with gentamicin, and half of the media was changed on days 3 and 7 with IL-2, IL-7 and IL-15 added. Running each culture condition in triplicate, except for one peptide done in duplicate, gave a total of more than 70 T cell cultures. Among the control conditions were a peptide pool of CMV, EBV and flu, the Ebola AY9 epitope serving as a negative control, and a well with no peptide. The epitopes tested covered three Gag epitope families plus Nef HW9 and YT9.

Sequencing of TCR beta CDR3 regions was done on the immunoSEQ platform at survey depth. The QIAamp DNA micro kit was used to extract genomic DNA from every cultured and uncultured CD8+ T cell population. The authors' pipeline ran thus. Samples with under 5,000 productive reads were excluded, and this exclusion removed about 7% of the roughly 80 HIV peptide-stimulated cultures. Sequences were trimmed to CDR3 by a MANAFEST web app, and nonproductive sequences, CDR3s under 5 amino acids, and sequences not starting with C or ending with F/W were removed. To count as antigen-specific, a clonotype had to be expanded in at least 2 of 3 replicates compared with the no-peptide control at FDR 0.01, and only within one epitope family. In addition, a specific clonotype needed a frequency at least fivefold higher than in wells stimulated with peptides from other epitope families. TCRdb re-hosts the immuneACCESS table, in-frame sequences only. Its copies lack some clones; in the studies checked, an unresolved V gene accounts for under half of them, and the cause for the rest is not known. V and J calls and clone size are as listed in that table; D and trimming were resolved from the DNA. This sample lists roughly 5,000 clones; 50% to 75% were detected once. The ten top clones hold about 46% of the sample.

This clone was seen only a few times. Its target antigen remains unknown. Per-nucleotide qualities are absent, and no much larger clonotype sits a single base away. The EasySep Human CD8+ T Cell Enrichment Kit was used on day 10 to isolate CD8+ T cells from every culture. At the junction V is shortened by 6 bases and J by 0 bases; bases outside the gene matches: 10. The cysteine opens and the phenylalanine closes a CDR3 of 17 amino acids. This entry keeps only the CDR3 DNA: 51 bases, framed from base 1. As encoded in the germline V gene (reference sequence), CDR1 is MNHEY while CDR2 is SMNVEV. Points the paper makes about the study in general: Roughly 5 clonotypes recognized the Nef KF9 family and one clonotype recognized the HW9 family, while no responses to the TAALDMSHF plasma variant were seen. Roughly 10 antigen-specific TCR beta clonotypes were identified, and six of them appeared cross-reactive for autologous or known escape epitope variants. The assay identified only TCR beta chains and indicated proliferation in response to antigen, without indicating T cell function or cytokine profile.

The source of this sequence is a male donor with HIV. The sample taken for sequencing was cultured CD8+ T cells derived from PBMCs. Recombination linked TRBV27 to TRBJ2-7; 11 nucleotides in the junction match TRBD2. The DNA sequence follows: TGTGCCAGCAGCCCCATCTCTACTAGCGGGAGCTCCTACGAGCAGTACTTC. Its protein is CASSPISTSGSSYEQYF.